The 21 T cell receptor beta chains presented below share a single source sample, sequenced in a study of T cells in localized non-small cell lung cancer. Repertoires were generated with immunoSEQ multiplex PCR, while TCRdb's copy carries only in-frame clones and drops some. The profile shows 900 or so clones, approximately 30% of them singletons. The sequencing here drew on lung tumor tissue, taken before any cancer treatment. The receptors were gathered from a woman between 18 and 55 years old with stage III lung adenocarcinoma.

The chain recombines TRBV12-5 with TRBJ2-3; 7 positions agree with TRBD2. The CDR3 is 14 residues long. Germline CDR1 and CDR2: LGHNT and FRNRAP. The trim removed 1 base at V and 5 bases at J, leaving 3 bases unmatched. The CDR3 nucleotides are TGTGCTAGTGGTTTGGACGGGAGGATAGATACGCAGTATTTT. As protein: CASGLDGRIDTQYF.

In its sample, this clone was seen a few times. The chain couples TRBV6-8 to TRBJ1-2; D gene unclear. Germline CDR1 reads MNHGY; CDR2 reads SAAAGT. This CDR3 is 14 amino acids long. V gave up 0 bases and J gave up 8 bases, with 13 bases separating them. CDR3 region: CASSYSPTGKGYTF. For the CDR3, the DNA is TGTGCCAGCAGTTACTCCCCAACCGGGAAGGGCTACACCTTC.

This clone has a handful of counts. This chain joins TRBV18 and TRBJ2-7; the D gene could be TRBD1 or TRBD2 (5 bases each). The ends were cut back, 3 bases at V and 0 bases at J, with 9 bases in the middle. The CDR3 runs 14 residues. Germline V gives CDR1 KGHSH, CDR2 LQKENI. CDR3 DNA sequence: TGTGCCAGCTCACCCACGGGGCCCTCCTACGAGCAGTACTTC. Its protein product is CASSPTGPSYEQYF.

This clone has just a few counts. The V and J genes are TRBV6-8 and TRBJ1-1, with D unresolved. The CDR3 has 13 residues. CDR1 and CDR2 (germline): MNHGY, SAAAGT. The V end lost 7 bases, the J end lost 7 bases, and 16 bases lay between the germline ends. CDR3 amino acids: CASIMGNQFEAFF. The CDR3 bases are TGTGCCAGCATAATGGGAAACCAATTTGAAGCTTTCTTT.

The chain couples TRBV4-1 to TRBJ1-2; possible D gene TRBD1, 5 bases. The CDR3 contains 15 residues. V was shortened by 0 bases and J by 7 bases, with 15 bases between the two germline ends. In germline, CDR1 is MGHRA, CDR2 YSYEKL. CDR3 in amino acids: CASSQEESGLAGYTF. CDR3 in DNA: TGCGCCAGCAGCCAAGAAGAGTCGGGACTGGCTGGCTACACCTTC.

The chain couples TRBV6-8 to TRBJ2-1; possibly TRBD2 for D (6 bases). The V end was cut by 4 bases, the J end by 6 bases, with 13 bases between. The CDR3 is made up of 14 amino acids. CDR1 and CDR2 (germline): MNHGY, SAAAGT. The CDR3 loop is CASSSAGIVNEQFF. The CDR3 DNA reads TGTGCCAGCAGTTCGGCGGGAATCGTCAATGAGCAGTTCTTC.

The chain links TRBV5-1 to TRBJ2-1; D not certain. V was shortened by 0 bases and J by 6 bases, with 10 bases between the two germline ends. This CDR3 has 14 amino acids. Germline assignment: CDR1 SGHRS and CDR2 YFSETQ. DNA of the CDR3: TGCGCCAGCAGCTTGGCGGCAGCGATCAATGAGCAGTTCTTC. This sequence encodes CASSLAAAINEQFF.

This clone was counted between two and nine times. The gene calls are TRBV6-8 and TRBJ1-1, with 8 nucleotides matching TRBD1. CDR1 is MNHGY and CDR2 is SAAAGT in the germline V gene. The CDR3 contains 13 residues. V shed 11 bases, J shed 2 bases, and the junction held 7 bases outside the gene matches. The CDR3 is CAASGQDNTEAFF. CDR3 DNA sequence: TGTGCCGCCTCGGGACAGGATAACACTGAAGCTTTCTTT.

CDR3 sequence: CATSRDRPGAGELFF. The CDR3, as DNA: TGTGCCACCAGCAGAGATCGGCCAGGGGCCGGGGAGCTGTTTTTT. V gene TRBV15 combines with J gene TRBJ2-2, with D tentatively TRBD1 (6 bases). Between the trimmed V and J ends, which lost 0 bases and 6 bases, there was a span of 11 bases. The CDR3 runs to 15 residues. Germline assignment: CDR1 LNHNV and CDR2 YYDKDF (reference sequence).

This clone is judged medium-sized. The chain combines TRBV6-8 with TRBJ2-5, with TRBD1 as a possible D gene (6 bases). This CDR3 has 18 residues. Germline CDR1 reads MNHGY; CDR2 reads SAAAGT. The V end was cut by 0 bases, the J end by 0 bases, with 17 bases between. The CDR3 reads CASSYSGTPGAYQETQYF. The CDR3 DNA follows: TGTGCCAGCAGTTACTCGGGGACCCCAGGGGCGTACCAAGAGACCCAGTACTTC.

V is TRBV5-1 and J is TRBJ1-3; D is unresolved. CDR1 SGHRS and CDR2 YFSETQ come from the germline V gene. The length of the CDR3 is 15 residues. V lost 0 bases and J lost 0, with 7 bases in between. DNA for the CDR3: TGCGCCAGCAGCTTGGGTAGTTTCTCTGGAAACACCATATATTTT. Its translation: CASSLGSFSGNTIYF.

The V call is TRBV19, the J call TRBJ2-7; TRBD1 matches at 10 bases. Germline V gene data show CDR1 as LNHDA and CDR2 as SQIVND (reference sequence). V was pared by 7 bases and J by 3 bases, with 6 bases of the junction left unmatched. The CDR3 loop spans 14 amino acids. DNA for the CDR3: TGTGCCAGTAAGAACTGGACAGGGGGCTACGAGCAGTACTTC. This translates into CASKNWTGGYEQYF.

This clone has just a few counts. This rearrangement joins TRBV4-1 to TRBJ2-2; D ambiguous. Per germline, CDR1 MGHRA and CDR2 YSYEKL. V was shortened by 5 bases and J by 6 bases, with 10 bases between the two germline ends. The CDR3 is 13 residues long. CDR3 sequence: CASSKEEPGELFF. The CDR3 DNA sequence: TGCGCCAGCAGCAAGGAAGAGCCCGGGGAGCTGTTTTTT.

This clone was detected only a few times. The chain links TRBV5-1 to TRBJ1-2; 8 bases match TRBD1. Unmatched junction bases numbered 7, after V lost 4 bases and J lost 5 bases. The CDR3 has 14 amino acids. CDR1 and CDR2 (germline): SGHRS, YFSETQ. CDR3 DNA: TGCGCCAGCAGCGTTCGGACAGGGTGGTATGGCTACACCTTC. Amino acid sequence: CASSVRTGWYGYTF.

By share, this clone counts as large. The genes are TRBV6-8 and TRBJ2-3, with D possibly matching TRBD1 (7 bases). Trimming left V 7 bases short and J 4 bases short, with 18 bases between. Germline V gives CDR1 MNHGY, CDR2 SAAAGT. The CDR3 has 15 residues. Here the CDR3 reads CASTEGAGTPDTQYF. For the CDR3, the DNA is TGTGCCAGCACCGAGGGGGCGGGGACCCCAGATACGCAGTATTTT.

The chain joins TRBV12-5 to TRBJ1-1; the D gene is possibly TRBD1 (5 bases). CDR1 LGHNT and CDR2 FRNRAP come from the germline V gene. Trimming removed 5 bases at V and 0 bases at J, with 13 bases between. The CDR3 extends over 15 amino acids. The CDR3, as DNA: TGTGCTAGTGGTCTGACAGCAATCCTGAACACTGAAGCTTTCTTT. Its protein is CASGLTAILNTEAFF.

The J gene is TRBJ2-1, the V gene TRBV6-8; D not certain. This CDR3 is 13 amino acids long. V was trimmed by 4 bases and J by 3 bases, leaving 7 bases between them. Germline CDR1 MNHGY, CDR2 SAAAGT. The CDR3 sequence: CASSSGFYNEQFF. The CDR3 nucleotides read TGTGCCAGCAGTTCGGGCTTCTACAATGAGCAGTTCTTC.

This sequence joins TRBV28 and TRBJ1-1; 7 nucleotides match TRBD1. The J segment lost 3 bases and the V segment lost 8 bases, leaving 6 bases of the junction unmatched. The CDR3 length is 13 residues. From germline, CDR1 is MDHEN and CDR2 SYDVKM. In nucleotides, the CDR3 is TGTGCCAGCCGACAGGGACGACACACTGAAGCTTTCTTT. It is translated as CASRQGRHTEAFF.

This clone has more than one count but fewer than ten. The chain carries TRBV4-1 and TRBJ2-5; D uncertain. Trimming shortened V by 0 bases and J by 5 bases, and 7 bases separated the two germline ends. From germline, CDR1 is MGHRA and CDR2 YSYEKL. This CDR3 spans 13 amino acids. The CDR3 coding sequence is TGCGCCAGCAGCCAAGATCCCTTGGAGACCCAGTACTTC. Protein sequence: CASSQDPLETQYF.

The chain couples TRBV9 to TRBJ1-4; D may be TRBD1 (5 bases). Germline V CDR1 and CDR2: SGDLS, YYNGEE. This CDR3 has 15 residues. The ends were cut back, 1 base at V and 7 bases at J, with 14 bases in the middle. Here the CDR3 reads CASSVSQGSTEKLFF. CDR3 DNA sequence: TGTGCCAGCAGCGTAAGTCAGGGTTCAACTGAAAAACTGTTTTTT.

The CDR3 DNA is TGCGCCAGCAGTGGCAACACCGGGGAGCTGTTTTTT. Residues: CASSGNTGELFF. This chain links TRBV10-2 with TRBJ2-2; unclear D gene. The CDR3 has 12 amino acids. Per the germline V gene, CDR1 is WSHSY and CDR2 is SAAADI. V was shortened by 4 bases and J by 2 bases, with 2 bases between the two germline ends.